These 30 T cell receptor beta chains originate from one sample sequenced in a study of CD8 T cells in ankylosing spondylitis. TCRdb analysed the 5' RACE reads with MiXCR anew, one entry per CDR3 protein. The table lists 200,000 to 300,000 distinct CDR3 sequences, roughly 8.6% of them singletons. Sequencing was done on a sample of blood, either unsorted or a sorted T cell fraction (not recorded which). Receptors were obtained from a male donor with ankylosing spondylitis or in good health (not recorded which).

This clonotype appeared many times. The CDR3 protein is CSASGLPPKTLSSYNEQFF. The CDR3 DNA sequence: TGCAGTGCTTCGGGACTACCCCCGAAAACGTTAAGCTCCTACAATGAGCAGTTCTTC. This chain uses TRBV20-1 with TRBJ2-1, with 7 bases fitting TRBD2. The CDR3 spans 19 residues. V dropped 5 bases and J dropped 0; count of bases not matched to a gene: 19. CDR1 is DFQATT, CDR2 SNEGSKA, per germline (reference sequence).

This clonotype has a count of ten or more. This chain uses TRBV7-2 with TRBJ1-1; D is possibly TRBD1 (5 bases). In germline, CDR1 is SGHTA, CDR2 FQGNSA. The CDR3 spans 15 residues. V lost 6 bases and J 4 bases, leaving 18 bases between the germline ends. CDR3 coding DNA: TGTGCCAGCAGAATTTCAAGGGGATCTGGCACTGAAGCTTTCTTT. Translated, it gives CASRISRGSGTEAFF.

This clonotype was observed at least ten times. Sequence at one end of the junction differs from germline and may be a read error. The chain links TRBV20-1 to TRBJ2-1; a possible D gene is TRBD2 (6 bases). The CDR3 extends over 15 amino acids. CDR1 is DFQATT, CDR2 SNEGSKA, per germline (reference sequence). CDR3: CSARVLRDSDNEQFF. CDR3 in DNA: TGCAGTGCTAGAGTCCTCCGGGACTCCGACAATGAGCAGTTCTTC.

This clonotype was found a few times. The J gene is TRBJ2-5, the V gene TRBV30; 7 nucleotides match TRBD1. J was trimmed by 6 bases and V by 7 bases; bases with no gene match: 8. Germline values: CDR1 GTSNPN, CDR2 SVGIG (reference sequence). The CDR3 runs to 12 residues. CDR3 nucleotides: TGTGCCTACGAAGACAGGGCCAAGACCCAGTACTTC. It encodes CAYEDRAKTQYF.

This clonotype was detected many times. The V gene is TRBV3-1, the J gene TRBJ1-1; no reliable D call. Germline CDR1 LGHDT, CDR2 YNNKEL (reference sequence). V gave up 4 bases and J gave up 3 bases, with 12 bases separating them. This CDR3 is built from 14 residues. CDR3 sequence: CASSRYSGDTEAFF. In DNA form, the CDR3 reads TGTGCCAGCAGCCGGTATAGCGGGGACACTGAAGCTTTCTTT.

The table lists this clonotype with a few counts. This chain connects TRBV20-1 to TRBJ1-1; D remains ambiguous. CDR1 DFQATT and CDR2 SNEGSKA come from the germline V gene (reference sequence). Trimming shortened V by 3 bases and J by 8 bases, and 13 bases separated the two germline ends. The CDR3 has 12 amino acids. CDR3 region: CSARLQKQEAFF. The CDR3 region has the DNA TGCAGTGCTAGGTTGCAGAAGCAGGAAGCTTTCTTT.

In this sample, this clonotype turned up many times. The V call is TRBV7-9, the J call TRBJ1-4, with D maybe TRBD1 (6 bases). CDR3 length: 15 residues. V lost 0 bases and J 8 bases, leaving 13 bases between the germline ends. Germline CDR1 SEHNR, CDR2 FQNEAQ (reference sequence). The CDR3 here is CASSLAGTRGEKLFF. Written as DNA, the CDR3 is TGTGCCAGCAGCTTAGCCGGGACAAGAGGAGAAAAACTGTTTTTT.

This clonotype was recorded many times. J is TRBJ1-5 and V is TRBV20-1, with a weak D call TRBD1 (5 bases). This CDR3 region has 13 residues. Germline CDR1 reads DFQATT; CDR2 reads SNEGSKA (reference sequence). V shed 5 bases and J shed 3 bases, with 11 bases lying between them. The CDR3 sequence: CSAGQGPNQPQHF. CDR3 DNA: TGCAGTGCTGGCCAGGGCCCCAATCAGCCCCAGCATTTT.

J is TRBJ2-7 and V is TRBV20-1, with 7 positions matching TRBD1. The germline V gene has CDR1 DFQATT and CDR2 SNEGSKA (reference sequence). This CDR3 comprises 13 residues. V was pared by 4 bases and J by 3 bases, with 6 bases of the junction left unmatched. CDR3 coding DNA: TGCAGTGCTACGGGACAGCTTCTCTACGAGCAGTACTTC. It is translated as CSATGQLLYEQYF.

In this sample, this clonotype turned up many times. This chain links TRBV24-1 with TRBJ2-1; D uncertain. Deletions cut 1 base from V and 6 bases from J, with 6 bases between. Per germline, CDR1 KGHDR and CDR2 SFDVKD. This CDR3 contains 13 residues. DNA for the CDR3: TGTGCCACCAGTGATTTAAAGGGCAATGAGCAGTTCTTC. Protein sequence: CATSDLKGNEQFF.

There are many counts of this clonotype. The DNA for the CDR3 is TGTGCCAGCAGCCCAGAAACAGGGGGCTACAATGAGCAGTTCTTC. Amino acids: CASSPETGGYNEQFF. V gene TRBV7-2 combines with J gene TRBJ2-1; 8 bases fit TRBD1. V lost 5 bases, J lost 3 bases, and 6 bases stayed unmatched. Per the germline V gene, CDR1 is SGHTA and CDR2 is FQGNSA. The CDR3 runs 15 residues.

The J gene is TRBJ2-1, the V gene TRBV7-6, with D maybe TRBD1 (6 bases). Looked up from germline, CDR1 is SGHVS and CDR2 is FNYEAQ. Trimming removed 5 bases at V and 2 bases at J, with 13 bases between. The CDR3 consists of 15 residues. The CDR3 here is CASSPGHTAYNEQFF. CDR3 sequence (DNA): TGTGCCAGCAGCCCGGGACATACCGCCTACAATGAGCAGTTCTTC.

The chain carries TRBV7-3 and TRBJ2-5; TRBD1 matches at 8 bases. This CDR3 region has 15 residues. The germline CDR1 and CDR2 sequences are SGHTA and FQGTGA. After removal of 5 bases from V and 4 bases from J, the junction contained 9 bases not matched to a gene. CDR3 DNA: TGTGCCAGCAGCCCGACGGACAGGGTAGGAGAGACCCAGTACTTC. Translated: CASSPTDRVGETQYF.

This clonotype was seen ten or more times. The V call is TRBV5-5, the J call TRBJ1-2, with 7 nucleotides matching TRBD1. The CDR3 totals 14 residues. Germline trimming cut 0 bases from V and 8 bases from J; bases unmatched to any gene: 7. Germline assignment: CDR1 SGHKS and CDR2 YYEKEE (reference sequence). CDR3 sequence: CASSLEVRGKGYTF. The CDR3 DNA is TGTGCCAGCAGCTTGGAGGTCAGGGGGAAGGGCTACACCTTC.

V gene TRBV7-8 combines with J gene TRBJ2-5; D tentatively reads TRBD1 or TRBD2 (6 bases each). The CDR3 is 16 amino acids. From germline, CDR1 is SGHVS and CDR2 FQNEAQ. Trimming took 1 base from V and 1 from J, leaving 13 bases between them. Here the CDR3 DNA reads TGTGCCAGCAGCTTAGGGGCAGGGGACTTCCAAGAGACCCAGTACTTC. Encoded protein: CASSLGAGDFQETQYF. Combining the CDR3 with reference TRBV7-8 and TRBJ2-5 gives the whole variable domain GAGVSQSPRYKVAKRGQDVALRCDPISGHVSLFWYQQALGQGPEFLTYFQNEAQLDKSGLPSDRFFAERPEGSVSTLKIQRTQQEDSAVYLCASSLGAGDFQETQYFGPGTRLLVL.

Ten or more counts support this clonotype. The chain has TRBV20-1 and TRBJ2-7; 7 bases line up with TRBD2. V gave up 0 bases and J gave up 0 bases; unmatched junction bases: 8. The V gene's germline CDR1 is DFQATT and CDR2 SNEGSKA (reference sequence). CDR3 size: 16 residues. The CDR3 sequence is CSARESLATSSYEQYF. The CDR3 bases are TGCAGTGCTAGAGAATCACTAGCGACCAGCTCCTACGAGCAGTACTTC.

This clonotype was counted only a few times. Here the CDR3 reads CASSRSGTDYGYTF. Here the CDR3 DNA reads TGTGCCAGCAGCCGCTCCGGGACAGACTATGGCTACACCTTC. The rearrangement uses TRBV7-9 and TRBJ1-2, with 7 bases fitting TRBD1. V lost 5 bases and J lost 3; bases outside the gene matches: 6. CDR3 size: 14 residues. Per the germline V gene, CDR1 is SEHNR and CDR2 is FQNEAQ (reference sequence). The complete variable domain, with remaining parts taken from reference TRBV7-9 and TRBJ1-2, reads DTGVSQNPRHKITKRGQNVTFRCDPISEHNRLYWYRQTLGQGPEFLTYFQNEAQLEKSRLLSDRFSAERPKGSFSTLEIQRTEQGDSAMYLCASSRSGTDYGYTFGSGTRLTVV.

In its sample, this clonotype was seen many times. At one boundary the junction diverges from the germline segment, which might be a read error. The chain recombines TRBV29-1 with TRBJ2-7; a weak D match, TRBD2 (5 bases). Germline CDR1 and CDR2: SQVTM and ANQGSEA. The CDR3 consists of 15 residues. The CDR3 is CSVATEPDTRTPTDF. The CDR3 DNA follows: TGCAGCGTTGCTACCGAGCCCGACACTAGGACCCCAACGGACTTC.

The rearrangement uses TRBV7-9 and TRBJ1-1; D gene ambiguous. CDR1 is SEHNR and CDR2 is FQNEAQ in the germline V gene (reference sequence). V lost 1 base, J lost 4 bases, and 7 bases lay in between. The CDR3 has 13 amino acids. The CDR3 loop reads CASSLGGPTEAFF. CDR3 DNA: TGTGCCAGCAGCTTAGGAGGGCCCACTGAAGCTTTCTTT.

This clonotype was counted many times. The CDR3 DNA reads as TGTGCCAGCAGCTCCACAGGGTGGGACACTGAAGCTTTCTTT. Protein product: CASSSTGWDTEAFF. This chain connects TRBV7-8 to TRBJ1-1; D may be TRBD1 (6 bases). The CDR3 spans 14 residues. Per the germline V gene, CDR1 is SGHVS and CDR2 is FQNEAQ. The ends were cut back, 4 bases at V and 3 bases at J, with 12 bases in the middle.

In its sample, this clonotype was seen many times. V is TRBV20-1 and J is TRBJ2-5; the match to TRBD2 covers 10 bases. This CDR3 spans 12 amino acids. Germline V CDR1 and CDR2: DFQATT, SNEGSKA (reference sequence). J gave up 5 bases and V 8 bases, and 5 bases lay outside the gene matches. The CDR3 spells CSLLAGKETQYF. In nucleotides, the CDR3 is TGCAGTTTACTAGCGGGGAAGGAGACCCAGTACTTC.

This clonotype was counted ten times or more. The chain carries TRBV6-1 and TRBJ2-1, with D perhaps TRBD2 (6 bases). The germline V gene encodes CDR1 MNHNS and CDR2 SASEGT. There are 15 residues in the CDR3. V was clipped by 5 bases and J by 6 bases, with 17 bases between them. Written as DNA, the CDR3 is TGTGCCAGCAGTACCGCTGGCGGGGTAAGCAATGAGCAGTTCTTC. Protein product: CASSTAGGVSNEQFF.

This clonotype was seen many times. This chain links TRBV29-1 with TRBJ2-3; TRBD2 might be the D (5 bases). Trimming took 1 base from V and 5 from J, leaving 7 bases between them. The germline gives CDR1 SQVTM, CDR2 ANQGSEA. The CDR3 is 12 amino acids. CDR3 in amino acids: CSVEVREDTQYF. The CDR3 DNA follows: TGCAGCGTTGAAGTCCGGGAAGATACGCAGTATTTT.

This clonotype has ten or more counts. This chain connects TRBV12-3 or TRBV12-4 to TRBJ2-1, with D perhaps given as TRBD1 or TRBD2 (5 bases each). The length of the CDR3 is 17 residues. The V end lost 1 base, the J end lost 2 bases, and 15 bases lay between the germline ends. Written as DNA, the CDR3 is TGTGCCAGCAGTTTAGTTTTGGGACCGCAGGCCTACAATGAGCAGTTCTTC. Residues: CASSLVLGPQAYNEQFF.

The V call is TRBV18, the J call TRBJ1-1; no definite D call. The CDR3 has 16 residues. The V gene lost 0 bases and the J gene lost 0 bases, with 11 bases spanning the gap. Germline V CDR1 and CDR2: KGHSH, LQKENI. The CDR3 loop is CASSPPATNMNTEAFF. The CDR3, as DNA: TGTGCCAGCTCACCACCGGCAACAAATATGAACACTGAAGCTTTCTTT.

This clonotype was found many times. This rearrangement joins TRBV4-3 to TRBJ2-5, with D tentatively TRBD2 (6 bases). The CDR3 is 15 residues long. Trimming removed 0 bases at V and 7 bases at J, with 15 bases between. Germline assignment: CDR1 LGHNA and CDR2 YSLEER. CDR3 nucleotides: TGCGCCAGCAGCCAAGATAGCGGTAGCGATGGGACCCAGTACTTC. It is translated as CASSQDSGSDGTQYF.

At least ten counts were recorded for this clonotype. The chain employs TRBV7-2 and TRBJ2-1; 7 bases match TRBD1. CDR1 and CDR2 (germline): SGHTA, FQGNSA. The CDR3 is 15 residues long. The J segment lost 2 bases and the V segment lost 1 base, leaving 2 bases of the junction unmatched. The CDR3 nucleotides are TGTGCCAGCAGCTTAGGAAGGGGGCCCTACAATGAGCAGTTCTTC. This sequence encodes CASSLGRGPYNEQFF.

This chain links TRBV7-2 with TRBJ2-1; D is possibly TRBD2 (7 bases). This CDR3 is 14 amino acids long. Germline V gene sequence: CDR1 SGHTA, CDR2 FQGNSA. Trimming shortened V by 1 base and J by 8 bases, and 12 bases separated the two germline ends. DNA for the CDR3: TGTGCCAGCAGCTTAGGAAGGGGGAGGGATGAGCAGTTCTTC. Translation: CASSLGRGRDEQFF.

The chain recombines TRBV27 with TRBJ1-4; D unclear. V lost 1 base to trimming and J lost 5 bases, with 8 bases between them. The CDR3 extends over 14 amino acids. CDR1 and CDR2 from the germline V gene are MNHEY and SMNVEV (reference sequence). This CDR3 is CASSLWAANEKLFF. The CDR3 DNA is TGTGCCAGCAGTTTATGGGCAGCGAATGAAAAACTGTTTTTT.

This clonotype was seen at least ten times. This chain joins TRBV4-3 and TRBJ2-3, with D perhaps TRBD2 (5 bases). V was trimmed by 4 bases and J by 4 bases, leaving 9 bases between them. The CDR3 length is 13 residues. Germline CDR1 LGHNA, CDR2 YSLEER. Here the CDR3 DNA reads TGCGCCAGCAGCCGGGAGAATGCAGATACGCAGTATTTT. Translating it yields CASSRENADTQYF.